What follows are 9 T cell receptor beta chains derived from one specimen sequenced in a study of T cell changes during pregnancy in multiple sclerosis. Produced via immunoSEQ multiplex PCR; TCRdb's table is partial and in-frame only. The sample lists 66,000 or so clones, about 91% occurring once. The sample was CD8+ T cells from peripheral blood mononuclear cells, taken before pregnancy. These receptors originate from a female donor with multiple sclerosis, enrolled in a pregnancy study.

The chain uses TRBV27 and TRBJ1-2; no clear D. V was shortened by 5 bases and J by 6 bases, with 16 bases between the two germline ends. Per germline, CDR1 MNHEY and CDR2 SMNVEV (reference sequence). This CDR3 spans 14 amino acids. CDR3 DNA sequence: TGTGCCAGCAGTACCCAACCCCACAGTAATGGCTACACCTTC. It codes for CASSTQPHSNGYTF.

The DNA of the CDR3 is TGTGCCAGCAGCTTAGGCCAGATTAGCGGGACACCAACAGATACGCAGTATTTT. It encodes CASSLGQISGTPTDTQYF. The V gene is TRBV11-1, the J gene TRBJ2-3, with TRBD2 identical over 8 bases. The CDR3 length is 18 residues. Trimming removed 1 base from V and 3 bases from J; junction bases left unmatched: 12. From germline, CDR1 is SGHAT and CDR2 FQDESV (reference sequence).

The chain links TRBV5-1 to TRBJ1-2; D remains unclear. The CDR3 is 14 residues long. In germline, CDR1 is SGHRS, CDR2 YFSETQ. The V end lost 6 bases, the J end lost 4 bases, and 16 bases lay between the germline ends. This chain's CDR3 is CASTLPGSSYGYTF. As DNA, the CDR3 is TGCGCCAGCACCCTGCCGGGTTCGAGCTATGGCTACACCTTC.

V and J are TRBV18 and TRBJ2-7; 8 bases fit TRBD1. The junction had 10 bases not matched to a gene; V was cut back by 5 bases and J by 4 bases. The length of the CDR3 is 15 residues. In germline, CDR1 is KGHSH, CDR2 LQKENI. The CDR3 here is CASSDPLTGAYEQYF. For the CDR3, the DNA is TGTGCCAGCTCAGACCCTTTGACAGGGGCGTACGAGCAGTACTTC. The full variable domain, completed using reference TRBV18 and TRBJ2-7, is NAGVMQNPRHLVRRRGQEARLRCSPMKGHSHVYWYRQLPEEGLKFMVYLQKENIIDESGMPKERFSAEFPKEGPSILRIQQVVRGDSAAYFCASSDPLTGAYEQYFGPGTRLTVT.

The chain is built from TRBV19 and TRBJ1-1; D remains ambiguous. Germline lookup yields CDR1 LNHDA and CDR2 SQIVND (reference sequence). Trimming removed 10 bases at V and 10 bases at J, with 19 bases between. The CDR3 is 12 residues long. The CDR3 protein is CATSTVRVGAFF. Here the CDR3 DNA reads TGTGCCACCTCAACAGTGAGGGTTGGAGCTTTCTTT. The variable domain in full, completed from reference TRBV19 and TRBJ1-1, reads DGGITQSPKYLFRKEGQNVTLSCEQNLNHDAMYWYRQDPGQGLRLIYYSQIVNDFQKGDIAEGYSVSREKKESFPLTVTSAQKNPTAFYLCATSTVRVGAFFGQGTRLTVV.

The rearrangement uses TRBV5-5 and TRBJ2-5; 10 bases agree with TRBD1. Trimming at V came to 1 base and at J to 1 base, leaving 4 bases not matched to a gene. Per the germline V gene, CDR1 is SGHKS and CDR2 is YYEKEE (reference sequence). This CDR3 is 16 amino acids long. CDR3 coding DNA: TGTGCCAGCAGCTTGACCCGGGACAGGGGCCAAGAGACCCAGTACTTC. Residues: CASSLTRDRGQETQYF.

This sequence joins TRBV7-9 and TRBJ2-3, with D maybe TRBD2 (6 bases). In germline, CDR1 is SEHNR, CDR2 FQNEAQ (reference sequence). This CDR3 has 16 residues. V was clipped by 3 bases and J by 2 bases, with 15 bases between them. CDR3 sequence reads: CASSFPVREATDTQYF. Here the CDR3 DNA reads TGTGCCAGCAGCTTCCCGGTGAGGGAGGCCACAGATACGCAGTATTTT.

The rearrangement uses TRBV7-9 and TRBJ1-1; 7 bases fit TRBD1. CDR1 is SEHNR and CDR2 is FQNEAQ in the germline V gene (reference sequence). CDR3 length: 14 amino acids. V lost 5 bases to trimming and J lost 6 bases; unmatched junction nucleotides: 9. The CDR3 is CASSVQGWVSEAFF. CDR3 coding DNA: TGTGCCAGCAGCGTACAGGGGTGGGTGTCTGAAGCTTTCTTT.

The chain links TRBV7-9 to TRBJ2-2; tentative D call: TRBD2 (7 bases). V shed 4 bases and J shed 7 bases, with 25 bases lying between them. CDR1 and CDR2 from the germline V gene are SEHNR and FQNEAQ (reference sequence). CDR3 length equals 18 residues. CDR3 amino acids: CASSSASPEGGPHGELFF. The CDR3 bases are TGTGCCAGCAGCTCCGCGAGCCCAGAGGGGGGGCCGCACGGGGAGCTGTTTTTT. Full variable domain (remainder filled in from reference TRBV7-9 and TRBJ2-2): DTGVSQNPRHKITKRGQNVTFRCDPISEHNRLYWYRQTLGQGPEFLTYFQNEAQLEKSRLLSDRFSAERPKGSFSTLEIQRTEQGDSAMYLCASSSASPEGGPHGELFFGEGSRLTVL.